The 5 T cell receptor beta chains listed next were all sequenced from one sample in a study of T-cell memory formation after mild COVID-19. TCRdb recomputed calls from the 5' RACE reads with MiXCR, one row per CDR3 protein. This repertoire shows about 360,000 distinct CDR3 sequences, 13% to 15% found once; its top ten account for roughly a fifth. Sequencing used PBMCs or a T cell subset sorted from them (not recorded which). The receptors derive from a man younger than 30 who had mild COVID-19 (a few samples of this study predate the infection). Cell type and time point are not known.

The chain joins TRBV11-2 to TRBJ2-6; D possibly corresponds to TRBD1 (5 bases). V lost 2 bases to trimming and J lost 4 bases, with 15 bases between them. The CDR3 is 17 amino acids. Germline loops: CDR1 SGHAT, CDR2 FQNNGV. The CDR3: CASSLPGAPTGANVLTF. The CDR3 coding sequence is TGTGCCAGCAGCTTACCTGGGGCGCCAACCGGGGCCAACGTCCTGACTTTC.

The CDR3: CSVVPRFAEAFF. In DNA, the CDR3 is TGCAGCGTTGTCCCGAGATTCGCTGAAGCTTTCTTT. The chain employs TRBV29-1 and TRBJ1-1; no reliable D call. Per the germline V gene, CDR1 is SQVTM and CDR2 is ANQGSEA. Between the trimmed V and J ends, which lost 4 bases and 6 bases, there was a span of 12 bases. This CDR3 region has 12 residues.

The chain's CDR3 is CASSFAPAGELFF. CDR3 in DNA: TGTGCCAGCAGTTTTGCACCCGCCGGGGAGCTGTTTTTT. The V call is TRBV12-3 or TRBV12-4, the J call TRBJ2-2, with D unresolved. Trimming stripped 3 bases from V and 6 bases from J, with 8 bases between. The CDR3 covers 13 residues.

CDR3 amino acids: CASSYVDEETQYF. CDR3 DNA: TGTGCCAGCTCTTATGTGGACGAAGAGACCCAGTACTTC. The V and J genes are TRBV18 and TRBJ2-5, with unresolved D. Looked up from germline, CDR1 is KGHSH and CDR2 is LQKENI. Trimming took off 6 bases at V and 3 bases at J, with 11 bases between the two ends. The CDR3 runs to 13 residues. The complete variable domain, with remaining parts taken from reference TRBV18 and TRBJ2-5, reads NAGVMQNPRHLVRRRGQEARLRCSPMKGHSHVYWYRQLPEEGLKFMVYLQKENIIDESGMPKERFSAEFPKEGPSILRIQQVVRGDSAAYFCASSYVDEETQYFGPGTRLLVL.

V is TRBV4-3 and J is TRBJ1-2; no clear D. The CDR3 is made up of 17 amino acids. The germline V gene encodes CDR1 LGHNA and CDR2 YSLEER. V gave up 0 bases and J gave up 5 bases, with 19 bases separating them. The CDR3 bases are TGCGCCAGCAGCCAAGAGGTGTGGGGTGTCTCCCGGTATGGCTACACCTTC. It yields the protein CASSQEVWGVSRYGYTF.